The 28 T cell receptor beta chains in this list originate from one sample, sequenced in a study of T cells in Graves' hyperthyroidism and ophthalmopathy (dated by TCRdb to between 2019 and 2020). The library was generated by multiplex PCR. Sequencing relied on an Illumina HiSeq 2000. Amplification of TCR beta CDR3 regions was carried out from RNA transcripts. The TCR CDR3 was subjected to a first round of RT-PCR using the HTBI primer set and the Qiagen OneStep RT-PCR kit. TCRdb trimmed public reads at Q25 via fastp, called clones via MiXCR and kept in-frame beta chains. A single entry per CDR3 protein holds the most common genes and DNA from its merged rows. The sample records 650,000 to 800,000 distinct CDR3 sequences, 45% of which are singletons. Together, the top ten hold less than 9% of the sample. Specimen: peripheral blood or thyroid tissue (not recorded which). The receptors derive from an adult man with Graves' disease, either hyperthyroidism or ophthalmopathy (not recorded which).

The table lists this clonotype with many counts. The chain employs TRBV29-1 and TRBJ1-2; no clear D. V lost 3 bases and J 2 bases, leaving 10 bases between the germline ends. Germline V gene data show CDR1 as SQVTM and CDR2 as ANQGSEA. The CDR3 covers 13 residues. CDR3 residues: CSVELDGNYGYTF. The CDR3, as DNA: TGCAGCGTTGAGCTCGACGGAAACTATGGCTACACCTTC.

The genes are TRBV7-9 and TRBJ2-7; tentative D call: TRBD1 (5 bases). The CDR3 spans 16 residues. Germline V gene sequence: CDR1 SEHNR, CDR2 FQNEAQ (reference sequence). Deletions cut 2 bases from V and 0 bases from J, with 14 bases between. In DNA, the CDR3 is TGTGCCAGCAGCTTAAGCGTTGGCAGGGTCTCCTACGAGCAGTACTTC. Translated: CASSLSVGRVSYEQYF. Together with reference TRBV7-9 and TRBJ2-7, the CDR3 gives the full variable domain: DTGVSQNPRHKITKRGQNVTFRCDPISEHNRLYWYRQTLGQGPEFLTYFQNEAQLEKSRLLSDRFSAERPKGSFSTLEIQRTEQGDSAMYLCASSLSVGRVSYEQYFGPGTRLTVT.

On this clonotype itself: A single base separates this from a much larger clone, so it may be a read error. The gene calls are TRBV7-9 and TRBJ1-3, with D possibly matching TRBD1 (5 bases). V gave up 7 bases and J gave up 4 bases, with 11 bases separating them. The CDR3 spans 13 residues. The germline gives CDR1 SEHNR, CDR2 FQNEAQ (reference sequence). CDR3: CASTEGSGNTIYF. The CDR3 DNA sequence: TGTGCCAGCACGGAGGGGTCAGGAAACACCATATATTTT. The full variable domain, completed using reference TRBV7-9 and TRBJ1-3, is DTGVSQNPRHKITKRGQNVTFRCDPISEHNRLYWYRQTLGQGPEFLTYFQNEAQLEKSRLLSDRFSAERPKGSFSTLEIQRTEQGDSAMYLCASTEGSGNTIYFGEGSWLTVV.

Details on this clonotype: A junction end diverges from the germline sequence, so it may reflect a read error. The chain joins TRBV7-8 to TRBJ1-2; 10 positions agree with TRBD1. The CDR3 has 15 amino acids. Germline values: CDR1 SGHVS, CDR2 FQNEAQ. CDR3 sequence (DNA): TGCGCTAGCAGCGTGGACAGGGGGTATCTGAATGGCTACACCTTC. Its translation is CASSVDRGYLNGYTF.

In its sample, this clonotype was seen many times. The V call is TRBV5-1, the J call TRBJ2-2; maybe TRBD1 (5 bases). Germline V gene lookup returns CDR1 SGHRS and CDR2 YFSETQ. V lost 4 bases to trimming and J lost 7 bases, with 11 bases between them. The CDR3 extends over 13 amino acids. For the CDR3, the DNA is TGCGCCAGCAGCCTAGACAGTATCGGGGAGCTGTTTTTT. It encodes CASSLDSIGELFF. The whole variable domain, filled in from reference TRBV5-1 and TRBJ2-2, reads KAGVTQTPRYLIKTRGQQVTLSCSPISGHRSVSWYQQTPGQGLQFLFEYFSETQRNKGNFPGRFSGRQFSNSRSEMNVSTLELGDSALYLCASSLDSIGELFFGEGSRLTVL.

This clonotype was observed at least ten times. The V and J genes are TRBV15 and TRBJ2-5; TRBD1 matches 9 bases. CDR1 is LNHNV and CDR2 is YYDKDF in the germline V gene (reference sequence). The CDR3 covers 16 residues. V was clipped by 3 bases and J by 0 bases; unmatched bases: 5. Written as DNA, the CDR3 is TGTGCCACCAGCAGTCGGGACAGGGAGGACCAAGAGACCCAGTACTTC. Amino acids: CATSSRDREDQETQYF.

There are many counts of this clonotype. The chain uses TRBV29-1 and TRBJ1-1; tentatively, D is TRBD1 (6 bases). The length of the CDR3 is 12 residues. V dropped 4 bases and J dropped 4 bases, with 10 bases sitting between them. The germline V gene encodes CDR1 SQVTM and CDR2 ANQGSEA. The CDR3 nucleotides read TGCAGCGTTGCCCACAGGGCCACTGAAGCTTTCTTT. As protein: CSVAHRATEAFF.

This clonotype was recorded at least ten times. The CDR3 loop is CASSADLNYGYTF. CDR3 DNA: TGTGCCAGCAGTGCCGACCTAAACTATGGCTACACCTTC. The chain joins TRBV25-1 to TRBJ1-2, with D hard to call. The V end was cut by 4 bases, the J end by 2 bases, with 8 bases between. The CDR3 sequence is 13 residues long. CDR1 is MGHDK, CDR2 SYGVNS, per germline.

This clonotype has more than one count but fewer than ten. The J gene is TRBJ2-5, the V gene TRBV12-3 or TRBV12-4; D is tentatively TRBD1 or TRBD2 (5 bases each). The CDR3 spans 17 residues. The CDR3 is CASVHGTSIQGTETQYF. CDR3 coding DNA: TGTGCTAGTGTCCACGGAACTAGTATTCAGGGTACCGAGACCCAGTACTTC.

The CDR3 reads CASSQLLQPAEIVGYGYTF. As DNA, the CDR3 is TGTGCCAGCAGCCAACTCCTCCAGCCAGCAGAGATCGTGGGCTATGGCTACACCTTC. The chain uses TRBV14 and TRBJ1-2; D not resolved. The CDR3 sequence is 19 residues long. Germline lookup yields CDR1 SGHDN and CDR2 FVKESK. Deletions cut 2 bases from V and 4 bases from J, with 26 bases between.

This chain uses TRBV10-3 with TRBJ1-2; 10 bases map to TRBD1. Per germline, CDR1 ENHRY and CDR2 SYGVKD. With 10 bases clipped from V and 2 bases from J, the junction kept 7 bases outside the gene matches. CDR3 length: 14 residues. Here the CDR3 DNA reads TGTGCCAGCAGGTGGGGACAGGGGAACTATGGCTACACCTTC. The encoded protein is CASRWGQGNYGYTF.

This clonotype showed up just a few times. V is TRBV4-1 and J is TRBJ2-5; D possibly uses TRBD1 or TRBD2 (5 bases each). CDR1 is MGHRA and CDR2 is YSYEKL in the germline V gene. The CDR3 totals 15 residues. V was trimmed by 2 bases and J by 5 bases, leaving 15 bases between them. CDR3 sequence reads: CASSQPGPGGETQYF. The CDR3 bases are TGCGCCAGCAGCCAACCGGGACCAGGCGGGGAGACCCAGTACTTC.

This clonotype was counted a few times. The chain couples TRBV6-5 to TRBJ1-2; D unresolved. Germline values: CDR1 MNHEY, CDR2 SVGAGI. V was cut by 10 bases and J by 4 bases, with 13 bases left in between. The CDR3 spans 12 residues. CDR3 in amino acids: CAISPGSYGYTF. CDR3 nucleotides: TGTGCCATCAGCCCGGGATCCTATGGCTACACCTTC.

CDR3: CASSIEERGWAFF. The CDR3 region has the DNA TGTGCCAGTAGTATAGAGGAGAGGGGCTGGGCTTTCTTT. This chain connects TRBV19 to TRBJ1-1, with D possibly matching TRBD1 (5 bases). The length of the CDR3 is 13 residues. From germline, CDR1 is LNHDA and CDR2 SQIVND (reference sequence). V was clipped by 0 bases and J by 11 bases, with 13 bases between them.

Concerning this clonotype itself: A read error may account for a junction end that differs from germline. J is TRBJ2-7 and V is TRBV10-2; 10 bases map to TRBD2. This CDR3 has 15 residues. Germline lookup yields CDR1 WSHSY and CDR2 SAAADI. In nucleotides, the CDR3 is TGTGCCATCAACGTCCTAGCGGGGGTCGGGACCGAGCAGTACTTC. Encoded protein: CAINVLAGVGTEQYF.

The V and J genes are TRBV5-1 and TRBJ1-2; TRBD1 matches at 8 bases. CDR1 and CDR2 from the germline V gene are SGHRS and YFSETQ. Trimming took 7 bases from V and 12 from J; bases not matched to a gene: 11. The CDR3 spans 12 residues. The CDR3 DNA follows: TGCGCCAGCGGTAGAGGGACAGGACGAGACACCTTC. It codes for CASGRGTGRDTF.

The chain links TRBV2 to TRBJ2-3, with D possibly TRBD2 on 5 matching bases. This CDR3 is 14 amino acids long. The germline gives CDR1 SNHLY, CDR2 FYNNEI. V was clipped by 6 bases and J by 0 bases, with 10 bases between them. CDR3 nucleotides: TGTGCCAGCAGCTTGGAGGACAGCACAGATACGCAGTATTTT. Translated, it gives CASSLEDSTDTQYF.

This chain connects TRBV2 to TRBJ2-7, with 7 bases aligning to TRBD1. This CDR3 has 14 amino acids. Germline loops: CDR1 SNHLY, CDR2 FYNNEI. V dropped 11 bases and J dropped 0; count of bases not matched to a gene: 10. The CDR3 reads CASIQGRPSYEQYF. The DNA for the CDR3 is TGTGCCTCGATACAGGGGCGCCCCTCCTACGAGCAGTACTTC.

This chain joins TRBV12-3 or TRBV12-4 and TRBJ1-5, with D perhaps matching TRBD1 (6 bases). CDR3 length: 15 amino acids. Trimming left V 9 bases short and J 0 bases short, with 15 bases between. The CDR3 DNA sequence: TGTGCCAGTAGTCAAACAGGGAATAGCAATCAGCCCCAGCATTTT. This gives the protein CASSQTGNSNQPQHF.

The V and J genes are TRBV25-1 and TRBJ1-2; TRBD1 agrees at 8 bases. The CDR3 is 13 amino acids. CDR1 and CDR2 from the germline V gene are MGHDK and SYGVNS. V lost 8 bases, J lost 6 bases, and 8 bases stayed unmatched. In DNA form, the CDR3 reads TGTGCCAGCTTGGCCGCAGGGGGCGATGGCTACACCTTC. Protein sequence: CASLAAGGDGYTF.

Ten or more counts support this clonotype. The J gene is TRBJ1-4, the V gene TRBV24-1, with D tentatively TRBD1 (5 bases). V was trimmed by 8 bases and J by 0 bases, leaving 9 bases between them. Germline CDR1 and CDR2: KGHDR and SFDVKD. The CDR3 runs 14 residues. CDR3 coding DNA: TGTGCCACCACTGACAGAGCAACTAATGAAAAACTGTTTTTT. Amino acids: CATTDRATNEKLFF.

This clonotype was picked up many times. The DNA of the CDR3 is TGTGCCAGCAGCTTAGCAGGGGGTGGGATGGCCAATCAGCCCCAGCATTTT. Its protein is CASSLAGGGMANQPQHF. V gene TRBV7-8 combines with J gene TRBJ1-5; D may be TRBD1 (6 bases). V dropped 0 bases and J dropped 3 bases, with 15 bases sitting between them. From germline, CDR1 is SGHVS and CDR2 FQNEAQ. The CDR3 has 17 residues.

The sample holds a few counts of this clonotype. The chain links TRBV19 to TRBJ1-2, with TRBD1 matching 9 bases. Germline loops: CDR1 LNHDA, CDR2 SQIVND (reference sequence). V shed 7 bases, J shed 4 bases, and the junction held 7 bases outside the gene matches. The CDR3 runs 14 residues. This CDR3 reads CASNPGQGPYGYTF. The CDR3 DNA follows: TGTGCCAGTAATCCGGGACAGGGCCCCTATGGCTACACCTTC.

The chain uses TRBV24-1 and TRBJ1-5; TRBD1 matches at 12 bases. CDR3 length: 13 residues. The germline gives CDR1 KGHDR, CDR2 SFDVKD. J lost 5 bases, V lost 12 bases, and 4 bases had no gene match. The CDR3 spells CAGDRGRDQPQHF. The CDR3 DNA reads as TGTGCCGGGGACAGGGGGCGCGATCAGCCCCAGCATTTT.

This clonotype was detected ten times or more. The CDR3 is CASTLAGALEQYF. The CDR3 region has the DNA TGTGCCAGCACCCTGGCGGGGGCCCTCGAACAGTACTTC. The rearrangement uses TRBV25-1 and TRBJ2-7; a possible D gene is TRBD2 (7 bases). This CDR3 is 13 amino acids long. The germline gives CDR1 MGHDK, CDR2 SYGVNS. V lost 7 bases and J lost 10, with 20 bases in between.

This clonotype came up a few times. The rearrangement uses TRBV9 and TRBJ1-6, with D possibly TRBD1 on 6 matching bases. This CDR3 has 15 residues. V lost 2 bases, J lost 5 bases, and 11 bases lay in between. The germline V gene encodes CDR1 SGDLS and CDR2 YYNGEE. The CDR3 loop is CASSVSQGNNSPLHF. DNA of the CDR3: TGTGCCAGCAGCGTTTCACAGGGAAATAATTCACCCCTCCACTTT.

This clonotype was seen many times. This sequence joins TRBV7-2 and TRBJ2-7; D not certain. Between the trimmed V and J ends, which lost 2 bases and 3 bases, there was a span of 8 bases. From germline, CDR1 is SGHTA and CDR2 FQGNSA. The CDR3 extends over 13 amino acids. In DNA form, the CDR3 reads TGTGCCAGCAGCTTATTTCCTAGCTACGAGCAGTACTTC. It yields the protein CASSLFPSYEQYF.

V usage is TRBV20-1 and J usage is TRBJ2-7; D ambiguous. CDR3 length equals 15 residues. From germline, CDR1 is DFQATT and CDR2 SNEGSKA (reference sequence). The ends were cut back, 0 bases at V and 0 bases at J, with 12 bases in the middle. CDR3 amino acids: CSARDLWAPSYEQYF. The DNA for the CDR3 is TGCAGTGCTAGAGATCTGTGGGCCCCCTCCTACGAGCAGTACTTC.